This paragraph reports one TCR beta chain. Germline V gene sequence: CDR1 KGHSH, CDR2 LQKENI. Deletions cut 3 bases from V and 6 bases from J, with 15 bases between. This CDR3 is built from 15 residues. Using its own MiXCR run on the RT-PCR reads, TCRdb lists one record per CDR3 protein. The table has hundreds of thousands of distinct CDR3 sequences, 14% seen once. This clonotype was obtained from a female donor in good health, serving as a healthy control. Sequencing was done on a sample of memory CD4+ T cells from blood. The chain carries TRBV18 and TRBJ2-1, with D possibly TRBD1 on 6 matching bases. The CDR3 sequence is CASSPGTLLGNEQFF. The CDR3 DNA is TGTGCCAGCTCACCCGGGACACTCCTAGGCAATGAGCAGTTCTTC. The complete variable domain, with remaining parts taken from reference TRBV18 and TRBJ2-1, reads NAGVMQNPRHLVRRRGQEARLRCSPMKGHSHVYWYRQLPEEGLKFMVYLQKENIIDESGMPKERFSAEFPKEGPSILRIQQVVRGDSAAYFCASSPGTLLGNEQFFGPGTRLTVL.